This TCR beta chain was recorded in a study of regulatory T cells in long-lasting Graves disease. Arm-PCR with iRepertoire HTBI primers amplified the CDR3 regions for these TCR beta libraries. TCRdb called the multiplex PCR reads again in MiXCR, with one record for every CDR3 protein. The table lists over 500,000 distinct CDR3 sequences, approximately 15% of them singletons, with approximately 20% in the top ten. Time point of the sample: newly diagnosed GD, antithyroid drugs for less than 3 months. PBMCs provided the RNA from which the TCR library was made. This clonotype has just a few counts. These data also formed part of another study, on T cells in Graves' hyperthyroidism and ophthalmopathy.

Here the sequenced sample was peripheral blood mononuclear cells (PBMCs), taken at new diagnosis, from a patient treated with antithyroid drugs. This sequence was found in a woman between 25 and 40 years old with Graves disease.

The CDR3 nucleotides are TGTGCCAGCAGCTTAGCAGACAGGGTGCTCTATGGCTACACCTTC. It encodes CASSLADRVLYGYTF. This chain uses TRBV28 with TRBJ1-2; 7 bases are shared with TRBD1. Per the germline V gene, CDR1 is MDHEN and CDR2 is SYDVKM. Germline trimming cut 6 bases from V and 4 bases from J; bases unmatched to any gene: 11. The CDR3 is 15 amino acids.